The clone carrying this TCR beta chain was found a few times. The antigen is undetermined. The record originates from a study of T-cell memory formation after mild COVID-19. Whole-study results and caveats: Detection of some responders pre-infection suggested pre-existing cross-reactive memory T cells participated.

cDNA libraries for TCR alpha and TCR beta, carrying sample barcodes and UMIs, came from 5'RACE with constant-segment primers. TCRdb passed the 5' RACE reads through MiXCR, listing each CDR3 protein once. The sample includes 40,000 to 60,000 distinct CDR3 sequences, 9.3% of them seen just once. This receptor was taken from an adult woman who had mild COVID-19 (a few samples of this study predate the infection). Cell type and time point are not known. Sample: PBMCs or a T cell subset sorted from them (not recorded which).

The CDR3 coding sequence is TGTGCCAGCAGCTTAAAGGCCCCAATGTACACCGGGGAGCTGTTTTTT. Encoded protein: CASSLKAPMYTGELFF. The J gene is TRBJ2-2, the V gene TRBV7-3; D is unresolved. The CDR3 totals 16 residues. CDR1 is SGHTA and CDR2 is FQGTGA in the germline V gene. V was trimmed by 1 base and J by 3 bases, leaving 12 bases between them.